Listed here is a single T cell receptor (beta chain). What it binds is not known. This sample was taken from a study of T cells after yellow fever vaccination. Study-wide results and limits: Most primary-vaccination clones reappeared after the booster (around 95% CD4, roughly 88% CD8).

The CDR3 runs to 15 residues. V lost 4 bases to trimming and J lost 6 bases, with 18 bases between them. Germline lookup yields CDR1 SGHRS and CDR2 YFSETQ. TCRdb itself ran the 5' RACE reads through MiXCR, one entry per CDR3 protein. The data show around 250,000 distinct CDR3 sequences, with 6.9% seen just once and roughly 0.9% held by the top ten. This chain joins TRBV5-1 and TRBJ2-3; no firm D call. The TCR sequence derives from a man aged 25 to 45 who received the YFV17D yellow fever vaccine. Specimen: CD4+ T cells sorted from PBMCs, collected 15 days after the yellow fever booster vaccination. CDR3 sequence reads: CASSAGSPERDTQYF. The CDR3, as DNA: TGCGCCAGCAGCGCCGGGTCCCCAGAGAGGGATACGCAGTATTTT.